The 7 T cell receptor beta chains below were found in one sample sequenced in a study of T cells in women clearing cervical HPV infection. Profiled with immunoSEQ multiplex PCR; TCRdb holds only in-frame clones, not every one. In all, the sample yields fewer than 40,000 clones. The sample taken for sequencing was blood buffy coat. Receptor source: a woman aged 18-70 years with a cervical HPV16 infection that either progressed to CIN3+ or cleared (not recorded which).

For this clone: The read ends 3 residues early relative to the CDR3; the germline J gene fills the gap. The chain couples TRBV2 to TRBJ1-4; D remains unclear. In germline, CDR1 is SNHLY, CDR2 FYNNEI. The V end lost 6 bases, the J end lost 0 bases, and 8 bases lay between the germline ends. This CDR3 is built from 14 residues. The covered CDR3 bases are TGTGCCAGCAGCCACAGATCAACTAATGAAAAA. Protein sequence: CASSHRSTNEK. The whole CDR3 protein reads CASSHRSTNEKLFF.

A word on this clone: The DNA ends 3 residues before the CDR3 does, and the rest of the CDR3 is filled in from the germline J gene. This sequence joins TRBV7-9 and TRBJ2-2; the match to TRBD1 covers 8 bases. V dropped 5 bases and J dropped 3; count of bases not matched to a gene: 5. Germline V gene sequence: CDR1 SEHNR, CDR2 FQNEAQ (reference sequence). The CDR3 sequence is 15 residues long. CDR3 loop: CASSPGQAYTGELFF. CDR3 DNA (partial): TGTGCCAGCAGCCCGGGACAGGCGTACACCGGGGAG.

About this clone itself: The CDR3 end lies 3 residues beyond the end of the read and is filled in from the germline J gene. The chain employs TRBV20-1 and TRBJ2-7, with 9 bases identical to TRBD1. From germline, CDR1 is DFQATT and CDR2 SNEGSKA (reference sequence). Losses at the gene ends were 6 bases for V and 2 bases for J; bases not matched to a gene: 5. This CDR3 comprises 13 residues. CDR3 protein: CSASWTGAYEQYF. The covered CDR3 bases are TGCAGTGCGTCTTGGACAGGGGCCTACGAG.

With respect to this clone: The read falls 3 residues short of the CDR3 end, and the missing part is taken from the germline J gene. This chain connects TRBV5-1 to TRBJ2-5; D is uncertain. Trimming cost V 0 bases and J 0 bases, with 9 bases left between them. This CDR3 contains 15 residues. Germline-derived CDR1 and CDR2 are SGHRS and YFSETQ. The CDR3 spells CASSLENTYQETQYF. Incomplete CDR3 DNA: TGCGCCAGCAGCTTGGAGAACACCTACCAAGAGACC.

Concerning this clone itself: The DNA ends 3 residues before the CDR3 does, and the rest of the CDR3 is filled in from the germline J gene. This chain connects TRBV6-2 or TRBV6-3 to TRBJ2-7; TRBD2 aligns across 10 bases. The germline V gene has CDR1 MNHEY and CDR2 SVGEGT. The V segment lost 7 bases and the J segment 4 bases; nucleotides outside the gene matches: 13. The CDR3 spans 16 residues. Partial CDR3 DNA: TGTGCCAGCACCGCCGCGGAGAGCGGGAGGGCTTACGAG. Its translation is CASTAAESGRAYE. The entire CDR3 reads CASTAAESGRAYEQYF.

Note on this clone: The CDR3 is cut off 3 residues early in the read; its end comes from the germline J gene. Other DNA sequences in this specimen translate into the identical CDR3. The chain recombines TRBV2 with TRBJ2-5; the D gene could be TRBD1 or TRBD2 (5 bases each). Germline values: CDR1 SNHLY, CDR2 FYNNEI. This CDR3 contains 15 residues. V was cut by 4 bases and J by 4 bases, with 16 bases left in between. The sequenced part of the CDR3 DNA is TGTGCCAGCAGTGTGGGGCAGTACGGAGGAGAGACC. Translation: CASSVGQYGGET. The complete CDR3 protein is CASSVGQYGGETQYF.

In regard to this clone: The missing CDR3 end, 3 residues past where the read stops, is filled in from the germline J gene. The chain combines TRBV7-8 with TRBJ2-7; 9 bases align to TRBD1. The CDR3 is 16 residues long. Trimming cost V 5 bases and J 4 bases; bases outside gene matches: 12. The germline V gene encodes CDR1 SGHVS and CDR2 FQNEAQ. This CDR3 is CASSMTSGTGLYEQYF. The sequenced CDR3 bases are TGTGCCAGCAGCATGACTTCCGGGACAGGGCTTTACGAG.